This TCR beta chain was recovered during a study of CD4+ T cells in melanoma. V shed 6 bases and J 4 bases; nucleotides not matched to a gene: 10. The CDR3 loop spans 17 amino acids. Germline V gene sequence: CDR1 KGHSH, CDR2 LQKENI. Study observations and caveats: CD8+ T cell, macrophage and B cell function reportedly correlated with neoantigen-specific CD4+ T cells. Diverse differentiation states were reported for melanoma neoantigen-specific CD4+ T cells.

The method was immunoSEQ multiplex PCR; TCRdb's version includes in-frame clones alone and lacks a portion of them. Here the sample spans about 15,000 clones, 60% to 80% being singletons. Note on this clone: Its antigen is still unknown.

The chain links TRBV18 to TRBJ1-5; TRBD1 matches 12 bases. This clonotype was sampled from a human donor with melanoma. The sequenced material came from cells from a culture (not recorded whether cultured in vitro). CDR3 protein: CASSRLGGQGANQPQHF. The CDR3 bases are TGTGCCAGCTCGCGACTAGGGGGACAGGGGGCGAATCAGCCCCAGCATTTT.